These 3 T cell receptor beta chains were all obtained from the same sample, sequenced in a study of control samples from healthy donors and cancer patients. The assay was immunoSEQ multiplex PCR, and TCRdb's table has in-frame clones only and misses some. Of over 150,000 clones listed, 96% were seen once; the top ten hold approximately 1%. The sequenced material came from blood. These receptor sequences come from a young woman in good health.

This clone was recorded only once. The chain recombines TRBV19 with TRBJ2-1; the match to TRBD2 covers 7 bases. CDR3 length: 14 amino acids. The trim removed 5 bases at V and 9 bases at J, leaving 10 bases unmatched. Germline CDR1 reads LNHDA; CDR2 reads SQIVND (reference sequence). The CDR3 region has the DNA TGTGCCAGTAGTGAAGCGGGGAGAGGTCTTGAGCAGTTCTTC. It translates to CASSEAGRGLEQFF.

The genes are TRBV11-2 and TRBJ1-3, with D unclear. Deletions cut 2 bases from V and 0 bases from J, with 8 bases between. The germline gives CDR1 SGHAT, CDR2 FQNNGV. This CDR3 has 15 residues. The CDR3 loop reads CASSLSPSSGNTIYF. The CDR3 region has the DNA TGTGCCAGCAGCTTATCACCGAGCTCTGGAAACACCATATATTTT.

This sequence joins TRBV5-1 and TRBJ1-1; D gene uncertain. CDR1 is SGHRS and CDR2 is YFSETQ in the germline V gene. The CDR3 contains 14 residues. The ends were cut back, 6 bases at V and 1 base at J, with 13 bases in the middle. In DNA, the CDR3 is TGCGCCAGCAATTTTGCGGGCTCGAACACTGAAGCTTTCTTT. Translation gives CASNFAGSNTEAFF.